Sequencing of this TCR beta chain was carried out in a study of cytomegalovirus exposure and HLA in healthy donors (TCRdb year 2017). As for the study more broadly: An earlier analysis of some 620 of the donors reported under 300 Gb of sequence data and 117 million unique TCR beta sequences obtained from about 170 million T cells. Roughly 300 gigabases of sequencing data and roughly 90 million unique TCR sequences were included in an early release covering roughly 600 HLA-typed donors. Of the approximately 400 genotyped donors, 65% to 90% were placed in the genetic ancestry cluster associated with self-reported Caucasian donors. The study aimed to test whether signatures of past pathogen exposure could be identified by cataloging public T cell receptors. The study profiled the T cell repertoires of around 700 subjects by immunosequencing and related them to cytomegalovirus serostatus. A separate validation cohort of some 130 different subjects was used in addition to the approximately 640-subject first cohort. High-throughput TCR immunosequencing, statistical association of individual TCRs with disease status, and machine learning were combined to predict cytomegalovirus infection status. A later analysis re-examined previously published TCR beta repertoires from about 670 donors and added high-resolution HLA genotyping to investigate patterns of TCR occurrence. Rather than drawing on any new phenotypic data, the later analysis identified candidate immune exposures from TCR beta sequences and the way those sequences occurred across donors. In an earlier analysis of roughly 600 of the donors, high-throughput TCR beta sequencing was used to judge whether each TCR beta V gene segment behaved as functional or pseudogenic. Donor age, sex, ethnicity and CMV serostatus were compiled alongside the repertoire data. A later genetic analysis used genome-wide SNP genotypes for about 60% of the roughly 700 donors, treating that subset as a discovery cohort. All discovery cohort repertoires had been generated using a single sequencing platform. Class I and class II HLA loci were covered by the typing at four-digit resolution. Typing coverage varied by locus: about 620-640 donors for A, B, C, DRB1 and DQB1; around 560 for DQA1; nearly 610 for DPA1; more than 450 for DPB1. A few DR-DQ haplotypes were handled as single units for association and clustering because linkage in the cohort was strong. On average, around 240,000 unique TCR beta nucleotide sequences were sequenced per donor among a few hundred genotyped donors of the cohort, with 15% to 20% of those sequences being non-productive. Study-wide findings and limitations: A group of highly shared sequence variants was considered likely to be a technical artifact of the sequencing pipeline. Linkage disequilibrium might explain the correlated functional status among segregating V segments, but an unknown experimental factor could not be excluded. Compared with the 666-donor mean, donors in an Asian-associated ancestry cluster had fewer N-insertions in productive TCRs, according to a later genetic analysis. In a later analysis, HLA-associated TCR beta chains showed more clonal expansion and lower generation probabilities than non-associated chains that were equally common. The 87-base-pair reads could not distinguish some IMGT-functional V segments, including TRBV6-2 and TRBV6-3, so those segments were excluded. Specific HLA alleles were associated with 16,951 TCR beta sequences at a false discovery rate of 0.05 in a later analysis. A further reported finding was that TCR beta sequences accurately predicted the HLA-A and HLA-B alleles for most subjects in the first cohort. The study listed 150 to 200 TCR beta chains as associated with cytomegalovirus. This cohort had only TCR beta chains sequenced, and the lack of alpha or paired-chain data limited which features could be detected. In a later analysis, TCR association rates were found to vary across HLA loci, with the most associated TCRs seen for DRB1 alleles and the fewest for HLA-C alleles. According to a later analysis, parvovirus B19, influenza, CMV and Epstein-Barr virus appeared linked to several top co-occurrence clusters. Cytomegalovirus status was reported to be diagnosed by the classifier with high specificity and sensitivity in both the original and validation cohorts. For the cohort, immune exposure information was limited to CMV serostatus. When HLA alleles, especially DR and DQ, strongly co-occurred, attributing TCR associations to individual alleles was difficult. Broadly in line with IMGT annotations, most TCR beta V segments showed up in productive rearrangements about 87% or about 30% of the time in an earlier analysis of several hundred of the donors. HLA typing was unavailable for some donors at each locus, so association tests used only the typed subset. In a later analysis, most CMV-associated TCR beta chains were found to appear HLA-restricted, with HLA associations seemingly driven largely by CMV exposure. In vitro tests confirmed that a few of the cytomegalovirus-associated TCR beta chains recognize cytomegalovirus antigens. Roughly uniform sequencing depth across donors was assumed in presence/absence analyses, although this assumption may not hold. The authors suggested that the approach could potentially be extended to other disease states and immunological phenotypes. V-gene and J-gene trimming of TCR beta chains was associated with a missense DCLRE1C variant in a later genetic analysis, and the association was replicated in an independent cohort. Approximately 16 rarely observed V segments, including chromosome 9 orphons, were excluded from the earlier analysis of approximately 600 of the donors because counts were too low. Most TCR sequences were seen in very few donors, while some public TCRs were found in many individuals.

From cysteine to phenylalanine, the CDR3 is 11 amino acids long. Of the read, only the CDR3 DNA is kept; its 33 bases are in frame from base 1. V drops 4 bases and J drops 2 bases, leaving 3 bases in between. Based on the germline V gene, the CDR1 and CDR2 sequences are SGHRS and YFSETQ. The receptor library was made with the immunoSEQ multiplex PCR assay. For the multiplex PCR, a mixture combining 60 forward primers for TCR Vbeta segments and 13 reverse primers for TCR Jbeta segments was used. The CDR3 region of rearranged TCR beta genes was amplified from genomic DNA by a multiplex PCR assay. The amplified TCR beta libraries were sequenced on the Illumina HiSeq System as 87-base-pair reads. The paper's processing steps were these. In a later analysis, tens of millions of unique TCR beta chains were counted across the roughly 700 repertoires, and around 10 million of these chains were shared by at least two donors. A nearest-neighbor algorithm error-corrected the raw reads and collapsed the reads into unique sequences, merging closely related sequences to remove PCR and sequencing errors. V, D and J gene segments were assigned by aligning CDR3 sequences to IMGT reference sequences. Each retained sequence needed at least a six-nucleotide match to both a V gene segment and a J gene segment. Rearrangements were classified as productive when the CDR3 lacked stop codons and remained in frame with V and J, and all other rearrangements were classified as non-productive. Following IMGT convention, CDR3 was defined as the stretch from the second conserved V-encoded cysteine to the conserved J-encoded phenylalanine. In an earlier analysis of around 600 of the donors, sequences lacking an unambiguous match to a single V gene segment were excluded. In an earlier analysis of a few hundred of the donors, V segments were called functional above 56.7% productive rearrangements and were called segregating when the between-donor standard deviation exceeded 5%. A statistical classification framework was built to diagnose cytomegalovirus status from the catalog of TCR beta chain sequences. In a later analysis, V and J genes were assigned by comparing TCR nucleotide sequences against IMGT/GENE-DB human TR gene sequences. In a later analysis, CDR3 sequences and most-parsimonious VDJ recombination scenarios were assigned using the TCRdist pipeline. In a later analysis, each TCR beta chain was defined by its CDR3 amino acid sequence together with its V-gene family, and reads without a unique V-gene family were excluded. To address suspected cross-contamination and a sequencing artifact, a later analysis removed a few hundred highly shared, low-generation-probability nucleotide sequences. In a later analysis, a clonal expansion index was calculated for each public chain from normalized within-repertoire ranks of inferred template counts. In a later analysis, generation probabilities were computed using a VDJ recombination model fitted to out-of-frame rearrangements, and the results were checked against IGoR. A later analysis scored TCR-TCR, TCR-HLA and TCR-CMV co-occurrence with hypergeometric tests, applying a repertoire-size bias correction to TCR pairs. To estimate false discovery rates, a later analysis permuted the HLA or CMV assignments 20 times. In a later analysis, co-occurring TCRs were grouped using DBSCAN, and TCRdist sequence similarity was added for clustering within HLA-allele-positive subsets. Repertoires with fewer than 30,000 or more than 120,000 public chains were left out of co-occurrence clustering, as were four to six repertoires with anomalous nucleotide sharing. The table comes from immuneACCESS by way of TCRdb, which keeps in-frame sequences with V and J called. Part of the clones is missing from these tables; in studies checked, under half for an unresolved V gene and the rest for unknown reasons. That table gives V, J and clone size, and the DNA gave D and trimming. This sample comprises fewer than 200,000 clones, about 90% of them detected only once. About 0.23% of the sample rests with the top ten.

The cohort consisted of 666 healthy bone marrow donors. Cohort members were all nominally healthy when sampled, although unrecorded immune exposures were likely present. The donor tested CMV seronegative, placing the donor among the 350 to 400 seronegative members of the cohort. Each donor provided a peripheral blood sample, and peripheral blood mononuclear cells were used for TCR beta sequencing. The Qiagen DNeasy Blood Extraction Kit was used to extract genomic DNA from the blood cell samples. This clone has a handful of counts. The target of this receptor is not known. Base-call qualities are not available, and no considerably larger clone is one nucleotide away.

Material: PBMCs. The receptor comes from a girl under three years old in good health and CMV-seronegative. This receptor chain uses TRBV5-1 and TRBJ2-5, with the D segment identity uncertain. The CDR3 protein sequence reads: CASSVQETQYF. The DNA sequence follows: TGCGCCAGCAGCGTACAAGAGACCCAGTACTTC.